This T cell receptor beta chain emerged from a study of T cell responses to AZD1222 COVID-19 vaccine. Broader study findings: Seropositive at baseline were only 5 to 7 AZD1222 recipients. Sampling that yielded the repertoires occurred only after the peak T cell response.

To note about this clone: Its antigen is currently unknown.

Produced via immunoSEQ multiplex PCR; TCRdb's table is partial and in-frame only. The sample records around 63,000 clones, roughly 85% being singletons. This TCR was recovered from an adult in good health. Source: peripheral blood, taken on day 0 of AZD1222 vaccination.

The CDR3 is CASSPPNRGEGDTQYF. The CDR3 region has the DNA TGTGCCAGCTCACCACCAAACCGGGGGGAAGGAGATACGCAGTATTTT. The V and J genes are TRBV18 and TRBJ2-3; 7 positions agree with TRBD2. The CDR3 runs to 16 residues. V trimming: 0 bases; J trimming: 5 bases; junction bases outside the gene matches: 8. Germline V gene sequence: CDR1 KGHSH, CDR2 LQKENI.